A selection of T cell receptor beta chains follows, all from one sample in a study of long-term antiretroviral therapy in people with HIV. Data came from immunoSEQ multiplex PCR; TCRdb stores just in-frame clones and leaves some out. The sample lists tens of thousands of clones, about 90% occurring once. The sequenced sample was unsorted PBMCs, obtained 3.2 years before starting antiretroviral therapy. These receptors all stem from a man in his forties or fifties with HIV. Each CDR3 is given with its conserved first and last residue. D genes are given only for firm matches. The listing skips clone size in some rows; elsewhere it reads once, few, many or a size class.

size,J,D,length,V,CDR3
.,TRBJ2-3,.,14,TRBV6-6,CASSGLAPQGTQYF
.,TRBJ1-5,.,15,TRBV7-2,CASSLSVVGYQPQHF
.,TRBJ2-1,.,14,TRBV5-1,CASCAGAGVNEQFF
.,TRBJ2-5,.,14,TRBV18,CASSHIDSAETQYF
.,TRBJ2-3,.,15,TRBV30,CAWSRGTQRADTQYF
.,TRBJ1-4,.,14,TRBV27,CAIPDGQINEKLFF
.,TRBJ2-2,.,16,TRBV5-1,CASSLLPGTNTGELFF
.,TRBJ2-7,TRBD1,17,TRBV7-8,CASSLGRSTGATGEQYF
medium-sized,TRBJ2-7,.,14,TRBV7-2,CASSLRWEGGEQYF
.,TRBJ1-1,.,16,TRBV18,CASSPPGGAGNTEAFF
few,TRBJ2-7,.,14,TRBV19,CASSIPTHSYEQYF
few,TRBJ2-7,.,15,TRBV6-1,CASRAARTPFVGQYF
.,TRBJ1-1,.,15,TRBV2,CASSERRRANTEAFF
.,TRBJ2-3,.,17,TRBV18,CASREGVAGLRTDTQYF
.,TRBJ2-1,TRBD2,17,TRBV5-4,CASSYTGTSGSRNEQFF
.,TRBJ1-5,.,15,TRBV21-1,CASTIPRGLRQPQHF
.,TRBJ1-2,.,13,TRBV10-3,CAIKKGSEESNTF
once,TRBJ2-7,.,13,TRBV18,CASSSGQPYEQYF
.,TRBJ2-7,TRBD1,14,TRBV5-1,CASSLAGGTYEQYF
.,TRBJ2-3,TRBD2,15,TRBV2,CAGERGVASTDTQYF
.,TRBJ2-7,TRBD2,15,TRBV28,CASRLAGGSSYEQYF
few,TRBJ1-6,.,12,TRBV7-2,CASSAYNSPLHF
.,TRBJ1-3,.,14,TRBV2,CASNGDNSGNTIYF
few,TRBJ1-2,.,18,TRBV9,CASSDSGHIPLINYGYTF
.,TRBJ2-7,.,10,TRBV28,CASSLEEQYF